The rows below give T cell receptor beta chains drawn from one sample of a study of T cell responses to AZD1222 COVID-19 vaccine. Profiled with immunoSEQ multiplex PCR; TCRdb holds only in-frame clones, not every one. The table records roughly 42,000 clones, less than 85% of them present only once. Material: peripheral blood, obtained on day 0 of AZD1222 vaccination. Source of these receptors: an adult in good health. CDR3s include the opening cysteine and the closing phenylalanine or tryptophan. A D gene is named only where the DNA matches it firmly. The listing skips clone size in some rows; elsewhere it reads once, few, many or a size class.

J gene	D gene	V gene	clone size	CDR3 DNA	CDR3 protein
TRBJ2-2	.	TRBV7-2	.	TGTGCCAGCAGCTTAGTAGACACCGGGGAGCTGTTTTTT	CASSLVDTGELFF
TRBJ1-2	TRBD1	TRBV5-1	.	TGCGCCAGCAGCCTGGACAGGGGGCAAGATGGCTACACCTTC	CASSLDRGQDGYTF
TRBJ2-7	.	TRBV18	once	TGTGCCAGCTCACCGGACAGCCTCTACGAGCAGTACTTC	CASSPDSLYEQYF
TRBJ2-1	.	TRBV11-2	.	TGTGCCAGCAGCTTAGGCGGTGAGCAGTTCTTC	CASSLGGEQFF
TRBJ1-4	TRBD1	TRBV5-1	.	TGCGCCAGCAGCGCATCCGGGACAGAGAATGAAAAACTGTTTTTT	CASSASGTENEKLFF
TRBJ1-4	.	TRBV4-1	.	TGCGCCAGCAGCCAAGCAGGGTCAACTAATGAAAAACTGTTTTTT	CASSQAGSTNEKLFF
TRBJ1-5	TRBD1	TRBV7-9	.	TGTGCCAGCAGCCCTCTGGACAGGGGCCTTAGCAATCAGCCCCAGCATTTT	CASSPLDRGLSNQPQHF
TRBJ2-5	.	TRBV7-9	few	TGTGCCAGCAGCCCAAGCACTCAAGAGACCCAGTACTTC	CASSPSTQETQYF
TRBJ1-1	.	TRBV6-5	.	TGTGCCAGCAGCACCCGTTGGGGGGGGAACACTGAAGCTTTCTTT	CASSTRWGGNTEAFF
TRBJ1-1	.	TRBV6-5	.	TGTGCCAGCAGTTACCCCGGGACGGAGAACACTGAAGCTTTCTTT	CASSYPGTENTEAFF
TRBJ2-7	TRBD1	TRBV9	.	TGTGCCAGCAGCCCCCTGGGCACCACAGGGGCGGAGCAGTACTTC	CASSPLGTTGAEQYF
TRBJ1-5	.	TRBV27	.	TGTGCCAGCAGTCAGATCCGGGGGGATCAGCCCCAGCATTTT	CASSQIRGDQPQHF
TRBJ2-7	.	TRBV6-5	.	TGTGCCAGCAGCCCCGACAGTCCTCCCTACGAGCAGTACTTC	CASSPDSPPYEQYF
TRBJ1-1	.	TRBV5-1	few	TGCGCCAGCAGCTTGTGGAGGGGCTTAGCTGAAGCTTTCTTT	CASSLWRGLAEAFF
TRBJ1-2	.	TRBV4-2	.	TGTGCCAGCAGCCAAGATAAGCGGGCAGGGTATGGCTACACCTTC	CASSQDKRAGYGYTF
TRBJ1-1	.	TRBV12-3/TRBV12-4	.	TGTGCCAGCAGTTTACAGCTAAACACTGAAGCTTTCTTT	CASSLQLNTEAFF
TRBJ1-6	.	TRBV2	few	TGTGCCAGCAGTGAAACGACGGGGGGCTCCTATAATTCACCCCTCCACTTT	CASSETTGGSYNSPLHF
TRBJ1-4	.	TRBV18	.	TGTGCCAGCTCACCGGCGTATAATGAAAAACTGTTTTTT	CASSPAYNEKLFF
TRBJ2-3	.	TRBV2	.	TGTGCCAGTCGGGACCCAGGGGACACAGATACGCAGTATTTT	CASRDPGDTDTQYF
TRBJ2-7	.	TRBV7-2	.	TGTGCCAGCAGTTCCAGTAGAGTGAGCTCCTACGAGCAGTACTTC	CASSSSRVSSYEQYF
TRBJ1-4	.	TRBV12-3/TRBV12-4	once	TGTGCCAGCAGTTTGAGGGTGTGGGAAAAACTGTTTTTT	CASSLRVWEKLFF
TRBJ2-7	TRBD1	TRBV28	.	TGTGCCAGCAGAGGGGGCAGGGAAAGGTACGAGCAGTACTTC	CASRGGRERYEQYF
TRBJ2-3	.	TRBV5-6	once	TGTGCCAGCAGCCCTATATCGGTCGATACGCAGTATTTT	CASSPISVDTQYF
TRBJ2-2	.	TRBV7-2	.	TGTGCCAGCAGAGAGATAGGCGATTTCACCGGGGAGCTGTTTTTT	CASREIGDFTGELFF
TRBJ1-5	.	TRBV7-9	.	TGTGCCAGCAGCCTAGAGGGGGGTTTCCAGAGCAATCAGCCCCAGCATTTT	CASSLEGGFQSNQPQHF
TRBJ2-7	.	TRBV11-3	.	TGTGCCAGCAGCGCAGGGTCCTACGAGCAGTACTTC	CASSAGSYEQYF